This T cell receptor (beta chain) was retrieved from a study of CD8 T cells in ankylosing spondylitis. Germline V gene sequence: CDR1 MDHEN, CDR2 SYDVKM. This CDR3 is 13 amino acids long. V dropped 6 bases and J dropped 4; count of bases not matched to a gene: 4. This clonotype was recorded at least ten times. Its antigen is unknown. Study observations and caveats: Reactive arthritis synovial fluid and blood were previously reported to contain some motif variants. It was reported that disease-linked clones were significantly enriched in matched ankylosing spondylitis synovial fluid. Blood of patients with ankylosing spondylitis appeared to be characterized by a TCR beta motif of about eight highly homologous variants.

TCRdb independently ran MiXCR on the 5' RACE reads; one entry per CDR3 protein. The data show 300,000 to 350,000 distinct CDR3 sequences, 11% seen once. The chain employs TRBV28 and TRBJ2-3; 7 positions agree with TRBD1. What was sequenced was blood, either unsorted or a sorted T cell fraction (not recorded which). The sequence derives from a female donor with ankylosing spondylitis or in good health (not recorded which). CDR3 region: CASSFDRADTQYF. The CDR3 nucleotides are TGTGCCAGCAGCTTTGACAGGGCAGATACGCAGTATTTT.